Given below is one TCR beta chain in context. This sample was included in a study of blood T cells in healthy people across ages. There are 16 residues in the CDR3. V lost 6 bases and J lost 4; bases outside the gene matches: 11. From germline, CDR1 is DFQATT and CDR2 SNEGSKA (reference sequence). For the second PCR, which ran for 7 to 11 cycles, a sample-barcoded 5' primer and a J-beta primer mix were used. TCRdb ran MiXCR on the 5' RACE reads and lists one entry per CDR3 protein. The data hold about 1.1 million distinct CDR3 sequences, with 35% to 45% observed a single time. Sample: blood. This chain connects TRBV20-1 to TRBJ2-1; 11 bases align to TRBD2. This sequence was found in a young man in good health. The CDR3 DNA reads as TGCAGTGCGCCGCTAGCGGGGGGAGCGAGTTACAATGAGCAGTTCTTC. Its protein is CSAPLAGGASYNEQFF.